Below are 12 T cell receptor beta chains sequenced from a single sample in a study of shared clonotypes between healthy human individuals. TCRdb's table, derived via immunoSEQ multiplex PCR, lists solely in-frame clones and lacks some. Among over a million clones listed, roughly 80% were seen once. Sample: memory CD4+ T cells sorted from blood. Subset here: CD45RA-negative fraction. The source of these receptors is a man younger than 35 in good health.

In DNA form, the CDR3 reads TGTGCCAGTAGTCAGAGGCCCCGGGGGAACACTGAAGCTTTCTTT. Translated, it gives CASSQRPRGNTEAFF. This sequence joins TRBV19 and TRBJ1-1; D is undetermined. The CDR3 extends over 15 amino acids. Germline loops: CDR1 LNHDA, CDR2 SQIVND (reference sequence). With 5 bases removed from V and 1 base from J, the gap between germline ends came to 14 bases. Complete variable domain (other parts from reference TRBV19 and TRBJ1-1): DGGITQSPKYLFRKEGQNVTLSCEQNLNHDAMYWYRQDPGQGLRLIYYSQIVNDFQKGDIAEGYSVSREKKESFPLTVTSAQKNPTAFYLCASSQRPRGNTEAFFGQGTRLTVV.

This clone was observed a few times. This rearrangement joins TRBV5-6 to TRBJ1-6; 11 positions match TRBD1. CDR3 size: 16 residues. CDR1 SGHDT and CDR2 YYEEEE come from the germline V gene. Trimming cost V 3 bases and J 10 bases; bases outside gene matches: 9. In nucleotides, the CDR3 is TGTGCCAGCAGCTCGATAGGGACAGGGGGAAGCTCACCCCTCCACTTT. Translating gives CASSSIGTGGSSPLHF.

This rearrangement joins TRBV5-4 to TRBJ2-1, with TRBD1 matching 7 bases. The CDR3 has 13 amino acids. The germline V gene has CDR1 SGHNT and CDR2 YYREEE (reference sequence). V was pared by 4 bases and J by 6 bases, with 4 bases of the junction left unmatched. CDR3 in amino acids: CASSQTGRNEQFF. Written as DNA, the CDR3 is TGTGCCAGCAGCCAGACAGGGCGCAATGAGCAGTTCTTC. The variable domain in full, with the rest retrieved from reference TRBV5-4 and TRBJ2-1, is ETGVTQSPTHLIKTRGQQVTLRCSSQSGHNTVSWYQQALGQGPQFIFQYYREEENGRGNFPPRFSGLQFPNYSSELNVNALELDDSALYLCASSQTGRNEQFFGPGTRLTVL.

The chain employs TRBV19 and TRBJ2-6; 10 bases match TRBD1. Germline V gene data show CDR1 as LNHDA and CDR2 as SQIVND (reference sequence). The CDR3 spans 17 residues. Trimming took 6 bases from V and 0 from J; bases not matched to a gene: 5. The CDR3 loop reads CASRPGQGYSGANVLTF. CDR3 bases: TGTGCCAGTAGACCGGGACAGGGGTACTCTGGGGCCAACGTCCTGACTTTC.

The V and J genes are TRBV5-4 and TRBJ2-2; tentatively, D is TRBD2 (6 bases). CDR1 is SGHNT and CDR2 is YYREEE in the germline V gene (reference sequence). V lost 9 bases, J lost 1 base, and 16 bases lay in between. The CDR3 spans 15 residues. The CDR3 bases are TGTGCCACGGACCGGGACGGGGGGAACACCGGGGAGCTGTTTTTT. Encoded protein: CATDRDGGNTGELFF.

The J gene is TRBJ1-4, the V gene TRBV25-1, with a tentative D call TRBD1 (5 bases). Deletions cut 2 bases from V and 5 bases from J, with 12 bases between. The CDR3 runs 15 residues. In germline, CDR1 is MGHDK, CDR2 SYGVNS. The CDR3 DNA reads as TGTGCCAGCAGTGAACGAGGGGCCGGCAATGAAAAACTGTTTTTT. Translating it yields CASSERGAGNEKLFF.

The gene calls are TRBV7-3 and TRBJ2-2; a weak D match, TRBD1 (6 bases). CDR1 is SGHTA, CDR2 FQGTGA, per germline. V dropped 5 bases and J dropped 3 bases, with 16 bases sitting between them. The CDR3 sequence is 16 residues long. The chain's CDR3 is CASSIQGMIDTGELFF. The CDR3 DNA follows: TGTGCCAGCAGCATACAGGGAATGATAGACACCGGGGAGCTGTTTTTT.

The chain is built from TRBV6-1 and TRBJ1-6; tentatively, D is TRBD1 (5 bases). Germline CDR1 MNHNS, CDR2 SASEGT. There are 14 residues in the CDR3. Trimming pared 6 bases from V and 9 bases from J, leaving 15 bases between. Written as DNA, the CDR3 is TGTGCCAGCAGCCGGGACGGGGGTGCTTCACCCCTCCACTTT. Its protein is CASSRDGGASPLHF.

The chain combines TRBV30 with TRBJ1-4; D ambiguous. The V gene's germline CDR1 is GTSNPN and CDR2 SVGIG (reference sequence). The CDR3 is made up of 13 amino acids. V dropped 2 bases and J dropped 8 bases, with 12 bases sitting between them. The CDR3: CAWSSPPREKLFF. In DNA, the CDR3 is TGTGCCTGGAGTTCCCCACCCAGGGAAAAACTGTTTTTT.

Here the CDR3 reads CASSLMGSNTEAFF. The CDR3 nucleotides are TGTGCCAGCAGCTTAATGGGCAGTAACACTGAAGCTTTCTTT. This rearrangement joins TRBV7-3 to TRBJ1-1, with D unresolved. Germline V CDR1 and CDR2: SGHTA, FQGTGA. The V end lost 1 base, the J end lost 2 bases, and 8 bases lay between the germline ends. This CDR3 is built from 14 residues.

The chain uses TRBV5-1 and TRBJ1-5; D might be TRBD1 (5 bases). The germline V and J ends were trimmed by 0 bases and 3 bases, with 10 bases remaining between them. Looked up from germline, CDR1 is SGHRS and CDR2 is YFSETQ. This CDR3 has 15 amino acids. The CDR3 is CASSLAGADNQPQHF. CDR3 nucleotide sequence: TGCGCCAGCAGCTTGGCCGGGGCAGACAATCAGCCCCAGCATTTT.

This clone was seen ten or more times. V and J are TRBV5-1 and TRBJ2-2; a weak D match, TRBD1 (6 bases). This CDR3 spans 14 amino acids. Looked up from germline, CDR1 is SGHRS and CDR2 is YFSETQ. The V and J ends lost 7 bases and 1 base respectively, with 11 bases between them. CDR3 sequence (DNA): TGCGCCAGCTGCCGGGACATGAACACCGGGGAGCTGTTTTTT. Its protein is CASCRDMNTGELFF.